The next 9 T cell receptor beta chains were all read from a single sample in a study of cytomegalovirus exposure and HLA in healthy donors. The PCR contained 60 Vbeta and 13 Jbeta primers. Using immunoSEQ multiplex PCR, the repertoire was profiled, and TCRdb retains in-frame clones only, with some absent. The sample consists of approximately 160,000 clones, roughly 65% of them appearing once. The sequencing sample was made of PBMCs. Source of these receptors: a man aged 18 to 35 in good health and CMV-seropositive.

Comments on this clone: Additional DNA sequences in this sample encode the identical CDR3. The chain links TRBV9 to TRBJ2-2; the match to TRBD2 covers 9 bases. This CDR3 has 15 amino acids. V trimming: 2 bases; J trimming: 3 bases; junction bases outside the gene matches: 2. The V gene's germline CDR1 is SGDLS and CDR2 YYNGEE. The CDR3 bases are TGTGCCAGCAGCGTTGTAGCGGGGGACACCGGGGAGCTGTTTTTT. Its translation: CASSVVAGDTGELFF.

The V call is TRBV28, the J call TRBJ1-2; D is uncertain. This CDR3 has 12 amino acids. Per the germline V gene, CDR1 is MDHEN and CDR2 is SYDVKM. Trimming removed 11 bases at V and 0 bases at J, with 10 bases between. The CDR3 nucleotides read TGTGCCGCCTCGAGAGCTAACTATGGCTACACCTTC. Protein product: CAASRANYGYTF.

In its sample, this clone was seen a few times. The chain combines TRBV5-1 with TRBJ1-1; D gene uncertain. Per germline, CDR1 SGHRS and CDR2 YFSETQ. The V end was cut by 2 bases, the J end by 3 bases, with 8 bases between. CDR3 size: 13 residues. The CDR3 is CASSLNGDTEAFF. The DNA for the CDR3 is TGCGCCAGCAGCTTAAACGGGGACACTGAAGCTTTCTTT.

This chain joins TRBV2 and TRBJ1-4; D is uncertain. The CDR3 contains 14 residues. Trimming cost V 6 bases and J 5 bases, with 13 bases left between them. The germline gives CDR1 SNHLY, CDR2 FYNNEI. In DNA, the CDR3 is TGTGCCAGCAGCGATCAGTGGAGGAATGAAAAACTGTTTTTT. Translated: CASSDQWRNEKLFF.

In its sample, this clone was seen once. This chain uses TRBV27 with TRBJ1-6, with D perhaps matching TRBD1 (6 bases). Between the trimmed V and J ends, which lost 5 bases and 3 bases, there was a span of 14 bases. The CDR3 contains 16 residues. Germline V gene sequence: CDR1 MNHEY, CDR2 SMNVEV (reference sequence). The CDR3 coding sequence is TGTGCCAGCAGTCGTACCTGGGACATCTATAATTCACCCCTCCACTTT. Its translation: CASSRTWDIYNSPLHF.

The chain combines TRBV18 with TRBJ1-1; D perhaps matches TRBD1 (5 bases). Germline CDR1 and CDR2: KGHSH and LQKENI. V was shortened by 6 bases and J by 3 bases, with 17 bases between the two germline ends. The CDR3 has 15 amino acids. CDR3 region: CASSLEQGGYTEAFF. The CDR3 bases are TGTGCCAGCTCCCTGGAGCAGGGAGGGTACACTGAAGCTTTCTTT.

The chain has TRBV7-9 and TRBJ2-5, with TRBD2 matching over 7 bases. The CDR3 covers 15 residues. V lost 5 bases, J lost 2 bases, and 8 bases stayed unmatched. CDR1 SEHNR and CDR2 FQNEAQ come from the germline V gene (reference sequence). In DNA, the CDR3 is TGTGCCAGCAGCCGATTTGCGGGGGAACAAGAGACCCAGTACTTC. This translates into CASSRFAGEQETQYF.

Comments on this clone: The junction departs from the called germline gene at one end, perhaps through a read error. This chain joins TRBV7-7 and TRBJ2-1; 13 positions match TRBD2. In germline, CDR1 is SSHAT, CDR2 FNYEAQ (reference sequence). The CDR3 is made up of 15 amino acids. The CDR3 loop is CASSPGLAGVNEQFF. CDR3 bases: TGTGCTAGCAGCCCTGGACTAGCGGGAGTCAATGAGCAGTTCTTC.

J is TRBJ1-2 and V is TRBV30; 9 bases map to TRBD1. V lost 2 bases to trimming and J lost 3 bases; unmatched junction nucleotides: 7. From germline, CDR1 is GTSNPN and CDR2 SVGIG (reference sequence). This CDR3 contains 15 residues. CDR3 sequence reads: CAWSHETGGYYGYTF. CDR3 nucleotide sequence: TGTGCCTGGAGTCACGAGACAGGGGGTTACTATGGCTACACCTTC.